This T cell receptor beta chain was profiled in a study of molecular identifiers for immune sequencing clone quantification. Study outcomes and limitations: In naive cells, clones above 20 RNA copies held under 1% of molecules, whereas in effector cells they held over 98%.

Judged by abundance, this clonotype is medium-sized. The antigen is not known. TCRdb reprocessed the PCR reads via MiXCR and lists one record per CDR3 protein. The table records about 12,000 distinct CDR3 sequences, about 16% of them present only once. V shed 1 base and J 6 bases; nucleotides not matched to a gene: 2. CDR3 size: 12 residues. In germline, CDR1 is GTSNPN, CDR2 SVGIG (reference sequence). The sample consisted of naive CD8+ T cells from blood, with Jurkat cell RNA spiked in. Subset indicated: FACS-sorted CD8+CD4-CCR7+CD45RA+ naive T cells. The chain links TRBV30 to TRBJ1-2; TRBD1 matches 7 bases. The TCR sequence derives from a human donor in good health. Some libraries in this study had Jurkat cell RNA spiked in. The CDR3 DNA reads TGTGCCTGGAGTGGACAGGGCCATGGCTACACCTTC. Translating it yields CAWSGQGHGYTF. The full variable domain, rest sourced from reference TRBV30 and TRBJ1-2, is SQTIHQWPATLVQPVGSPLSLECTVEGTSNPNLYWYRQAAGRGLQLLFYSVGIGQISSEVPQNLSASRPQDRQFILSSKKLLLSDSGFYLCAWSGQGHGYTFGSGTRLTVV.